Only a few counts were recorded for the clone carrying this T cell receptor (beta chain). What it recognizes is unknown. This sample is part of a study of T cell responses to AZD1222 COVID-19 vaccine. About the study: The study pooled second doses at about 4 or about 12 weeks.

Regarding the study as a whole: Among AZD1222 vaccinees, only five to seven were seropositive at baseline.

The protocol was immunoSEQ multiplex PCR, while the TCRdb copy is restricted to in-frame clones and leaves out a portion. This sample yields roughly 100,000 clones, of which roughly 90% are seen a single time; about 5% belongs to the top ten. The clonotype comes from an adult in good health. The sample here was peripheral blood, taken on day 0 of AZD1222 vaccination.

The CDR3 nucleotides are TGTGCCAGCAGCCAAGATGCCCTAGGAGAAAAACTGTTTTTT. Its translation: CASSQDALGEKLFF. V is TRBV14 and J is TRBJ1-4, with unresolved D. Trimming removed 0 bases from V and 8 bases from J, with 10 bases in between. Looked up from germline, CDR1 is SGHDN and CDR2 is FVKESK. The CDR3 extends over 14 amino acids.